The rows below give T cell receptor beta chains drawn from one sample of a study of blood T cells in healthy people across ages. TCRdb re-derived calls from the 5' RACE reads in MiXCR, one entry per CDR3 protein. The sample contains 700,000 or so distinct CDR3 sequences, about 20% of which appear only once. The source material was blood. The source of these receptors is a man aged 70-80 years in good health. Each CDR3 is given without its conserved first and last residue. For some rows the clone size is stated as once, few or many, or as a class when expanded; others skip it.

ASRPPPGQGKYGQY	TRBV13	14	.	TRBJ2-7
SATRQGTNTEAF	TRBV29-1	12	many	TRBJ1-1
ASRDTGTDPEGYT	TRBV12-3/TRBV12-4	13	.	TRBJ1-2
ASSKGWWEQF	TRBV21-1	10	few	TRBJ2-1
ASSFKGIGTDTQY	TRBV12-3/TRBV12-4	13	.	TRBJ2-3
ASSQWQSNTEAF	TRBV3-1	12	once	TRBJ1-1
ASSEGQGNTEAF	TRBV6-1	12	.	TRBJ1-1
ASSQEILTDTQY	TRBV4-1	12	.	TRBJ2-3
SVGSQDQPQH	TRBV29-1	10	few	TRBJ1-5
ATSDPSTGAGETQY	TRBV24-1	14	many	.
ASSYGTSTDTQY	TRBV7-9	12	few	TRBJ2-3
ASSQEWENRGLSSGNTIY	TRBV3-1	18	.	TRBJ1-3
ASSQVDRNNQPQH	TRBV4-1	13	.	TRBJ1-5
ASSSAPITEQF	TRBV7-2	11	few	TRBJ2-1
AGSLDGSYEQY	TRBV5-1	11	few	TRBJ2-7
ASSEAGRGEQY	TRBV10-1	11	.	.
ASSFEHLNTEAF	TRBV2	12	few	TRBJ1-1
ASSYRDSLD	TRBV11-3	9	.	TRBJ2-3
SAIVVAAAFGDNEQF	TRBV20-1	15	few	.
ASSQGSQAF	TRBV6-2/TRBV6-3	9	.	TRBJ1-1
ASSLGPRNQPQH	TRBV3-1	12	.	TRBJ1-5
ATSDSSPTVPSTDTQY	TRBV24-1	16	.	TRBJ2-3
SAAIASAMSNSPLH	TRBV20-1	14	many	TRBJ1-6
SASGQGLAGGRATTQY	TRBV20-1	16	.	TRBJ2-3
SGRTNSNYGYT	TRBV29-1	11	.	TRBJ1-2
ASSHPAEKGVISGANVLT	TRBV4-3	18	.	TRBJ2-6
ASNDHGGYT	TRBV12-3/TRBV12-4	9	few	TRBJ1-2
ASRERGRNTGELF	TRBV12-3/TRBV12-4	13	few	TRBJ2-2
ATSGPTSGRPWSYNEQF	TRBV24-1	17	.	TRBJ2-1
SVALGEGGSEAF	TRBV29-1	12	.	TRBJ1-1
ASSLLLGTKNTQY	TRBV27	13	many	TRBJ2-3
ASSKRPGTGDTEAF	TRBV7-9	14	.	TRBJ1-1
ASSLGGSRGYGYT	TRBV11-2	13	few	TRBJ1-2
ASSARQDSPLH	TRBV9	11	few	TRBJ1-6
SVEELRGEKAF	TRBV29-1	11	.	TRBJ1-1
ASSRGLVGSYEQY	TRBV12-3/TRBV12-4	13	few	TRBJ2-7
ASSQDPGTDIQY	TRBV3-1	12	many	TRBJ2-4
ASSPGTLSGANVLT	TRBV5-1	14	few	TRBJ2-6
ASSFDRGYGYT	TRBV12-3/TRBV12-4	11	few	TRBJ1-2
ASSESGSGEKLF	TRBV10-2	12	.	TRBJ1-4
SAHALVETQY	TRBV20-1	10	.	TRBJ2-5
ASSIGGAHYNEQF	TRBV19	13	few	TRBJ2-1
ASSLDLGGTYTDTQY	TRBV7-9	15	few	TRBJ2-3
ASSLAPKYAGGNIQY	TRBV5-5	15	.	TRBJ2-4
ATSDPGTPNTDTQY	TRBV24-1	14	.	TRBJ2-3
ASSPEPVHQETQY	TRBV5-4	13	.	TRBJ2-5
ASSGTGGWETQY	TRBV7-7	12	few	TRBJ2-5
ASSPRDKKSSGANVLT	TRBV5-1	16	.	TRBJ2-6
ASSRSGTSGSNEQF	TRBV12-3/TRBV12-4	14	few	.
ASSLERGGIHEQY	TRBV12-3/TRBV12-4	13	.	TRBJ2-7
ASSLGQQNYGYT	TRBV5-1	12	many	TRBJ1-2
ASSARYSADSPLH	TRBV9	13	.	TRBJ1-6
ASNLVANTEAF	TRBV5-1	11	.	TRBJ1-1
ASSLRAGPNEQF	TRBV11-3	12	.	TRBJ2-1
ASSERDTQY	TRBV2	9	.	TRBJ2-3
ASGHGERAKNIQY	TRBV11-1	13	few	TRBJ2-4
ASSQDLSGGSTQY	TRBV3-1	13	.	TRBJ2-5
SARDTGITDTQY	TRBV20-1	12	.	TRBJ2-3
SARENREAGNTIY	TRBV20-1	13	few	TRBJ1-3